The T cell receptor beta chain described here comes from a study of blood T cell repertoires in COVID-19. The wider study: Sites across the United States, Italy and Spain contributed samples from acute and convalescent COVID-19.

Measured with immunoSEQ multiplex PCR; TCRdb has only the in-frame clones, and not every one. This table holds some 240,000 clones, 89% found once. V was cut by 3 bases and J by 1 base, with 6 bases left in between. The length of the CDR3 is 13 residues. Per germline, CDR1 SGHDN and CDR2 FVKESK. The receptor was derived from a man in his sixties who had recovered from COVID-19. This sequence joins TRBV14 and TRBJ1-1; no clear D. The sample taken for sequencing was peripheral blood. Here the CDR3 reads CASSHEENTEAFF. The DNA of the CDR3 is TGTGCCAGCAGCCATGAGGAGAACACTGAAGCTTTCTTT.